This is a list of T cell receptor beta chains from one sample in a study of T cell responses to AZD1222 COVID-19 vaccine. TCRdb's copy holds only in-frame clones and misses some; the assay was immunoSEQ multiplex PCR. The table has about 110,000 clones, approximately 89% seen once. The sample here was peripheral blood, taken on day 0 of MenACWY control vaccination. These TCRs come from an adult in good health. CDR3s include the opening cysteine and the closing phenylalanine or tryptophan. D genes are given only for firm matches. Rows may omit the clone size; those that give it use once, few, many or a size class.

v_call: TRBV13; j_call: TRBJ1-1; d_call: -; clone_size: -; cdr3_aa: CASSLGAVNTEAFF; cdr3_nt: TGTGCCAGCAGCTTAGGGGCCGTGAACACTGAAGCTTTCTTT
v_call: TRBV5-1; j_call: TRBJ2-5; d_call: -; clone_size: -; cdr3_aa: CASSLTGIEETQYF; cdr3_nt: TGCGCCAGCAGCTTGACAGGGATTGAAGAGACCCAGTACTTC
v_call: TRBV5-1; j_call: TRBJ2-5; d_call: TRBD1; clone_size: once; cdr3_aa: CASSLVGQGFETQYF; cdr3_nt: TGCGCCAGCAGCTTGGTGGGACAGGGCTTCGAGACCCAGTACTTC
v_call: TRBV6-5; j_call: TRBJ1-6; d_call: -; clone_size: -; cdr3_aa: CASSRARDNSPLHF; cdr3_nt: TGTGCCAGCAGTAGAGCCCGAGATAATTCACCCCTCCACTTT
v_call: TRBV19; j_call: TRBJ1-6; d_call: -; clone_size: -; cdr3_aa: CASTQTQGPGSPLHF; cdr3_nt: TGTGCCAGTACCCAGACCCAGGGGCCGGGCTCACCCCTCCACTTT
v_call: TRBV29-1; j_call: TRBJ2-7; d_call: TRBD1; clone_size: -; cdr3_aa: CSVEGQGPYEQYF; cdr3_nt: TGCAGCGTTGAGGGACAGGGCCCCTACGAGCAGTACTTC
v_call: TRBV28; j_call: TRBJ1-6; d_call: TRBD1; clone_size: -; cdr3_aa: CASSSAGTGTSPLHF; cdr3_nt: TGTGCCAGCAGCTCGGCCGGGACAGGGACCTCACCCCTCCACTTT
v_call: TRBV18; j_call: TRBJ1-5; d_call: -; clone_size: -; cdr3_aa: CASSPTGSRNQPQHF; cdr3_nt: TGTGCCAGCTCACCAACAGGGAGTCGCAATCAGCCCCAGCATTTT
v_call: TRBV21-1; j_call: TRBJ1-4; d_call: -; clone_size: -; cdr3_aa: CARGLGEVNEKLFF; cdr3_nt: TGTGCCCGCGGCTTGGGGGAGGTAAACGAAAAACTGTTTTTT
v_call: TRBV5-1; j_call: TRBJ1-6; d_call: -; clone_size: -; cdr3_aa: CASSLAMGGLENSPLHF; cdr3_nt: TGCGCCAGCAGCTTGGCCATGGGGGGCTTGGAGAATTCACCCCTCCACTTT
v_call: TRBV19; j_call: TRBJ2-1; d_call: -; clone_size: -; cdr3_aa: CASSSRWRINGYNEQFF; cdr3_nt: TGTGCCAGTAGTAGCCGGTGGCGCATAAATGGCTACAATGAGCAGTTCTTC